Reported below is one T cell receptor (beta chain). This sample was included in a study of CDR3 diversity in severe acne. TCRdb passed the PCR reads through MiXCR, listing each CDR3 protein once. This sample yields some 84,000 distinct CDR3 sequences, of which under 65% are seen a single time; roughly 13% belongs to the top ten. This CDR3 contains 15 residues. V gave up 5 bases and J gave up 4 bases; unmatched junction bases: 4. Germline CDR1 is SEHNR and CDR2 is FQNEAQ (reference sequence). Material: blood. This chain connects TRBV7-9 to TRBJ2-7; 14 bases fit TRBD2. This sequence was found in a male donor in good health, without acne. The CDR3 region is CASSPGLAGVYEQYF. The CDR3 nucleotides read TGTGCCAGCAGCCCGGGACTAGCGGGAGTTTACGAGCAGTACTTC.